This T cell receptor beta chain emerged from a study of T cell repertoires in cytomegalovirus infection. The length of the CDR3 is 20 residues. Looked up from germline, CDR1 is SGHTA and CDR2 is FQGNSA. J gave up 7 bases and V 5 bases, and 21 bases lay outside the gene matches. Using its own MiXCR run on the reads, TCRdb lists one record per CDR3 protein. The data contain 370,000 or so distinct CDR3 sequences, nearly 35% of them singletons. In the case of this clonotype: Antigen: not known.

This TCR derives from a human donor in good health (CMV status not recorded). Some clones in this sample may be carry-over from other donors' samples. This sequence joins TRBV7-2 and TRBJ2-1; the match to TRBD2 covers 12 bases. The starting material was cultured PBMCs, obtained from culture after CMV antigen stimulation. The CDR3 loop is CASSPSLDSRLAGAWNEQFF. In DNA form, the CDR3 reads TGTGCCAGCAGCCCCAGTTTGGACAGCAGACTAGCGGGAGCGTGGAATGAGCAGTTCTTC.